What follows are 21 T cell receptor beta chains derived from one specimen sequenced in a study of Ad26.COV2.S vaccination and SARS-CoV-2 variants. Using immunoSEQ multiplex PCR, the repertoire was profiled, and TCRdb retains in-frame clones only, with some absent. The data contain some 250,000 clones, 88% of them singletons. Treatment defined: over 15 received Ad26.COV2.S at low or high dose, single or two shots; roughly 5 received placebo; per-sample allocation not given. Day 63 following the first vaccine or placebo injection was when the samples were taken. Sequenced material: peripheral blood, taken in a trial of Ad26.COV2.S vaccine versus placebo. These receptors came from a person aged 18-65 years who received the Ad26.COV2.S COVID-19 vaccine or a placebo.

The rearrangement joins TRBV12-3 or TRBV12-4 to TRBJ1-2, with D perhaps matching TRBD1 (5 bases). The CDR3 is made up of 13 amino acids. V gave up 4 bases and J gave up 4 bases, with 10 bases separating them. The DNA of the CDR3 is TGTGCCAGCAGTTCGACAGCGCTCTATGGCTACACCTTC. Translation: CASSSTALYGYTF.

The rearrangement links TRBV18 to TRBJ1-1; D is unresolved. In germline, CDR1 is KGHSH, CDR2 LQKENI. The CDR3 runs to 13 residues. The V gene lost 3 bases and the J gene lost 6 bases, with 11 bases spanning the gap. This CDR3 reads CASSPQNAAEAFF. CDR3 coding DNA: TGTGCCAGCTCACCTCAGAATGCGGCTGAAGCTTTCTTT. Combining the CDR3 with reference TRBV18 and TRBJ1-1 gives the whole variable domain NAGVMQNPRHLVRRRGQEARLRCSPMKGHSHVYWYRQLPEEGLKFMVYLQKENIIDESGMPKERFSAEFPKEGPSILRIQQVVRGDSAAYFCASSPQNAAEAFFGQGTRLTVV.

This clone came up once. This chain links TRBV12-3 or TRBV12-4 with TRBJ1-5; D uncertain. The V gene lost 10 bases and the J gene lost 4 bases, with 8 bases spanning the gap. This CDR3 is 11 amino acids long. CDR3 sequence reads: CAIGKNQPQHF. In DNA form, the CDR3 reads TGTGCCATCGGTAAAAATCAGCCCCAGCATTTT.

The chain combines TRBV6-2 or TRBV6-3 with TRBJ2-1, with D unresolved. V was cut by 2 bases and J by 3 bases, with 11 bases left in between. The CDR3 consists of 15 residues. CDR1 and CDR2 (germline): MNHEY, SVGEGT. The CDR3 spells CASSYEPQSYNEQFF. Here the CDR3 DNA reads TGTGCCAGCAGTTACGAGCCCCAAAGCTACAATGAGCAGTTCTTC.

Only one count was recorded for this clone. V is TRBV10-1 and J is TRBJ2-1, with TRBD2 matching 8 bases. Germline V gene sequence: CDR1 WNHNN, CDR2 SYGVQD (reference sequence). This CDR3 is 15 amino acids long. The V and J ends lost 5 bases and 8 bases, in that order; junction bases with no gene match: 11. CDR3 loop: CASSFPGLGVDEQFF. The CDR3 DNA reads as TGCGCCAGCAGTTTCCCGGGACTAGGGGTTGATGAGCAGTTCTTC.

In DNA, the CDR3 is TGTGCCAGCAGCATCACACCCACCTACGAGCAGTACTTC. Translated, it gives CASSITPTYEQYF. The rearrangement uses TRBV9 and TRBJ2-7; D remains unclear. Trimming left V 4 bases short and J 2 bases short, with 10 bases between. In germline, CDR1 is SGDLS, CDR2 YYNGEE. CDR3 length: 13 residues.

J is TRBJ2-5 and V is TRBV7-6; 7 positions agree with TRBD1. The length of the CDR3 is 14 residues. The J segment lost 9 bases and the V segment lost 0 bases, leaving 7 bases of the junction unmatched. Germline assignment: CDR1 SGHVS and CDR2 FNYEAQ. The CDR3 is CASSLAWDSLPQYF. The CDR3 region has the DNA TGTGCCAGCAGCTTAGCCTGGGACAGCTTGCCCCAGTACTTC. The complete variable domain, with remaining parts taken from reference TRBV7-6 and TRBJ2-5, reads GAGVSQSPRYKVTKRGQDVALRCDPISGHVSLYWYRQALGQGPEFLTYFNYEAQQDKSGLPNDRFSAERPEGSISTLTIQRTEQRDSAMYRCASSLAWDSLPQYFGPGTRLLVL.

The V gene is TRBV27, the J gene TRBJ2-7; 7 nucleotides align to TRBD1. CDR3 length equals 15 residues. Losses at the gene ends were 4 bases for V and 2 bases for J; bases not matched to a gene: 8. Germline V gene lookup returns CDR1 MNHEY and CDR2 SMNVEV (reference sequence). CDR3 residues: CASSSLRTGTYEQYF. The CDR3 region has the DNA TGTGCCAGCAGTTCGCTCCGGACAGGAACCTACGAGCAGTACTTC.

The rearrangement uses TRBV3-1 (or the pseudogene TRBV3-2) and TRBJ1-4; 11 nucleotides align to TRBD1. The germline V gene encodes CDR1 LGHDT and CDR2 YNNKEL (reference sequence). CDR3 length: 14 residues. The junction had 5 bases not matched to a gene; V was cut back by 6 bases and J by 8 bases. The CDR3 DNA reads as TGTGCCAGCAGTTCCGGACAGGGGGCGGAAAAACTGTTTTTT. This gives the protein CASSSGQGAEKLFF.

The CDR3 DNA sequence: TGCGCCAGCAGCTTTGACAGGGTAAACACTGAAGCTTTCTTT. The encoded protein is CASSFDRVNTEAFF. This chain uses TRBV5-1 with TRBJ1-1; 7 nucleotides agree with TRBD1. In germline, CDR1 is SGHRS, CDR2 YFSETQ. The CDR3 covers 14 residues. V lost 2 bases, J lost 2 bases, and 3 bases stayed unmatched.

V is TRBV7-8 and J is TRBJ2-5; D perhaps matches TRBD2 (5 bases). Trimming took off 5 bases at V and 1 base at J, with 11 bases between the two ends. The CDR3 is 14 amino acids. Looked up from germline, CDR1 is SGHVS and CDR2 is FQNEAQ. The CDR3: CASSPQLGQETQYF. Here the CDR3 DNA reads TGTGCCAGCAGCCCTCAACTAGGCCAAGAGACCCAGTACTTC.

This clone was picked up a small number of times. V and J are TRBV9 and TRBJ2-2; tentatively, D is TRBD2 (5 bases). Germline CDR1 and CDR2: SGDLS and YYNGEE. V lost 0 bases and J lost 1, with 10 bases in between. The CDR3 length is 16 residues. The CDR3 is CASSVGTRLNTGELFF. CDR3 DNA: TGTGCCAGCAGCGTAGGGACTCGTTTGAACACCGGGGAGCTGTTTTTT.

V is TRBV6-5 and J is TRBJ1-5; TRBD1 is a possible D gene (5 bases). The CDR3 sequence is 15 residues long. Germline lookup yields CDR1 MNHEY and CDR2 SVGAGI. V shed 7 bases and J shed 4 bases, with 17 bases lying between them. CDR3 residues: CASTSRDGGNQPQHF. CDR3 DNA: TGTGCCAGCACCTCTAGGGACGGGGGGAATCAGCCCCAGCATTTT.

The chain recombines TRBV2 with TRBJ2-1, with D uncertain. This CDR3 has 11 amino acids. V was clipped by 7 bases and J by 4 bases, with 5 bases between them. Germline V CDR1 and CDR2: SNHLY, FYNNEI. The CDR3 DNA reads TGTGCCAGCACATTGTACAATGAGCAGTTCTTC. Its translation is CASTLYNEQFF.

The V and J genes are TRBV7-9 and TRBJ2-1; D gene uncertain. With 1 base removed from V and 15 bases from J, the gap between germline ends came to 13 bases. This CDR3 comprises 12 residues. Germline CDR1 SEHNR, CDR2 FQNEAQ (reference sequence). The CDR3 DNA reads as TGTGCCAGCAGCTTAGACAGCCGGCTGGGGTTCTTC. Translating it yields CASSLDSRLGFF.

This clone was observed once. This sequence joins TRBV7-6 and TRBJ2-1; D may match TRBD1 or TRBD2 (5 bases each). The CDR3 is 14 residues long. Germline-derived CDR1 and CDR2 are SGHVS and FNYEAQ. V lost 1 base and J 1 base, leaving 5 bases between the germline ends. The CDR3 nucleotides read TGTGCCAGCAGCTTAGGGGGGTCCTACAATGAGCAGTTCTTC. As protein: CASSLGGSYNEQFF.

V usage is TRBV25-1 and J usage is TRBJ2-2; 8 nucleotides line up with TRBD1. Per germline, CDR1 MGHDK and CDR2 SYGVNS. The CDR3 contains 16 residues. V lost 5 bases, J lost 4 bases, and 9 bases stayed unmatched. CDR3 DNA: TGTGCCAGCAGTAAAACGCGGACAGGGTCCACCGGGGAGCTGTTTTTT. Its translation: CASSKTRTGSTGELFF. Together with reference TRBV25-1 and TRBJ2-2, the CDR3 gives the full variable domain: EADIYQTPRYLVIGTGKKITLECSQTMGHDKMYWYQQDPGMELHLIHYSYGVNSTEKGDLSSESTVSRIRTEHFPLTLESARPSHTSQYLCASSKTRTGSTGELFFGEGSRLTVL.

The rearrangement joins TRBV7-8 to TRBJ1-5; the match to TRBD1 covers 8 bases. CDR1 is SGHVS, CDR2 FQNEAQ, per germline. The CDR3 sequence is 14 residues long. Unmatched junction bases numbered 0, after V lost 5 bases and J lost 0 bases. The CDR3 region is CASSQGASNQPQHF. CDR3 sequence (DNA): TGTGCCAGCAGCCAGGGGGCTAGCAATCAGCCCCAGCATTTT.

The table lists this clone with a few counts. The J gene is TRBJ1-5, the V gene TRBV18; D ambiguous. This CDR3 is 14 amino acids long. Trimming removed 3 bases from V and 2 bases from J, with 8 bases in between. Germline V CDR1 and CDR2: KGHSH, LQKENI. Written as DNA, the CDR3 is TGTGCCAGCTCACCTGTTCAGGGCAATCAGCCCCAGCATTTT. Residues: CASSPVQGNQPQHF.

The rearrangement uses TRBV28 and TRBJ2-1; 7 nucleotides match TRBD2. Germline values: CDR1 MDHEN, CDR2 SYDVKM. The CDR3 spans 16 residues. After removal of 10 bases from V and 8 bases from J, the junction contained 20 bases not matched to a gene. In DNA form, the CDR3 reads TGTGCCATCCAATCAAGCGGGGTCATCCAAAGGGATGAGCAGTTCTTC. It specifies CAIQSSGVIQRDEQFF.

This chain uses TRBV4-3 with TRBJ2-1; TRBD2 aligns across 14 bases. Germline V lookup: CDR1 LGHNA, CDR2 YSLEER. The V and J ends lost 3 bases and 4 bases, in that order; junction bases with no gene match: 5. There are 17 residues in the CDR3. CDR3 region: CASSQGLAGVWYNEQFF. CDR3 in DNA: TGCGCCAGCAGCCAGGGACTAGCGGGAGTTTGGTACAATGAGCAGTTCTTC.